Following are 25 T cell receptor beta chains from one sample sequenced in a study of blood T cell repertoires in COVID-19. Repertoires were generated with immunoSEQ multiplex PCR, while TCRdb's copy carries only in-frame clones and drops some. This table holds 250,000 or so clones, more than 75% found once. Sequenced input: PBMCs or T cells enriched from blood (not recorded which). The receptor set was obtained from a woman between 45 and 60 years old who had been exposed to COVID-19.

This clone was seen only a few times. This chain joins TRBV6-2 or TRBV6-3 and TRBJ1-6; tentative D call: TRBD1 (5 bases). This CDR3 spans 17 amino acids. Germline CDR1 MNHEY, CDR2 SVGEGT. The germline V and J ends were trimmed by 0 bases and 1 base, with 10 bases remaining between them. DNA for the CDR3: TGTGCCAGCAGTTACTCTCCGCGACAGTCCTATAATTCACCCCTCCACTTT. This translates into CASSYSPRQSYNSPLHF.

This rearrangement joins TRBV12-5 to TRBJ2-5; D may be TRBD1 (6 bases). The V gene lost 5 bases and the J gene lost 2 bases, with 24 bases spanning the gap. The CDR3 covers 18 residues. The germline V gene has CDR1 LGHNT and CDR2 FRNRAP. The CDR3 is CASGRSLMGAGEQETQYF. As DNA, the CDR3 is TGTGCTAGTGGTCGCTCCCTGATGGGGGCAGGGGAGCAAGAGACCCAGTACTTC. Full variable domain (remainder filled in from reference TRBV12-5 and TRBJ2-5): DARVTQTPRHKVTEMGQEVTMRCQPILGHNTVFWYRQTMMQGLELLAYFRNRAPLDDSGMPKDRFSAEMPDATLATLKIQPSEPRDSAVYFCASGRSLMGAGEQETQYFGPGTRLLVL.

The chain recombines TRBV5-1 with TRBJ1-1, with TRBD1 identical over 8 bases. The CDR3 is 17 residues long. V trimming: 0 bases; J trimming: 4 bases; junction bases outside the gene matches: 11. CDR1 is SGHRS and CDR2 is YFSETQ in the germline V gene. This CDR3 is CASSLEWQGASGTEAFF. CDR3 sequence (DNA): TGCGCCAGCAGCTTGGAATGGCAGGGGGCGTCTGGCACTGAAGCTTTCTTT.

This clone turned up a few times. This rearrangement joins TRBV2 to TRBJ2-1, with 8 bases fitting TRBD2. Germline CDR1 and CDR2: SNHLY and FYNNEI. The CDR3 runs to 13 residues. With V trimmed by 6 bases and J by 5 bases, 3 bases remained unmatched. The CDR3, as DNA: TGTGCCAGCAGACTAGCGGAAAACAATGAGCAGTTCTTC. Residues: CASRLAENNEQFF.

In this sample, this clone turned up once. V and J are TRBV9 and TRBJ1-5, with D maybe TRBD1 (5 bases). The V gene lost 2 bases and the J gene lost 4 bases, with 13 bases spanning the gap. Germline V CDR1 and CDR2: SGDLS, YYNGEE. The CDR3 has 15 residues. The CDR3 nucleotides read TGTGCCAGCAGCGTCGCAGGGTCAGGAAATCAGCCCCAGCATTTT. Its translation: CASSVAGSGNQPQHF.

The gene calls are TRBV5-1 and TRBJ1-2; D is uncertain. Trimming cost V 0 bases and J 5 bases, with 11 bases left between them. This CDR3 is built from 14 residues. CDR1 and CDR2 from the germline V gene are SGHRS and YFSETQ. The DNA of the CDR3 is TGCGCCAGCAGCTTGGATCTTGGCGGGTATGGCTACACCTTC. It translates to CASSLDLGGYGYTF. Looking up the rest from reference TRBV5-1 and TRBJ1-2 gives the full variable domain: KAGVTQTPRYLIKTRGQQVTLSCSPISGHRSVSWYQQTPGQGLQFLFEYFSETQRNKGNFPGRFSGRQFSNSRSEMNVSTLELGDSALYLCASSLDLGGYGYTFGSGTRLTVV.

The CDR3 DNA reads as TGCGCCAGCTCCCCACAGGGGGATTCACCCCTCCACTTT. It specifies CASSPQGDSPLHF. V gene TRBV10-2 combines with J gene TRBJ1-6; 8 nucleotides agree with TRBD1. The germline CDR1 and CDR2 sequences are WSHSY and SAAADI. V trimming: 8 bases; J trimming: 8 bases; junction bases outside the gene matches: 5. The CDR3 runs 13 residues.

The chain couples TRBV18 to TRBJ1-5, with TRBD1 as a possible D gene (6 bases). Germline values: CDR1 KGHSH, CDR2 LQKENI. This CDR3 spans 14 amino acids. The ends were cut back, 3 bases at V and 5 bases at J, with 11 bases in the middle. The CDR3 DNA sequence: TGTGCCAGCTCACCCCAAGGGGGGGATCAGCCCCAGCATTTT. Protein sequence: CASSPQGGDQPQHF.

This clone was detected ten times or more. The chain couples TRBV3-1 (or the pseudogene TRBV3-2) to TRBJ1-1; D is possibly TRBD1 (6 bases). The CDR3 has 13 amino acids. V was shortened by 0 bases and J by 10 bases, with 12 bases between the two germline ends. Germline V lookup: CDR1 LGHDT, CDR2 YNNKEL (reference sequence). The CDR3 reads CASSQDLTRGAFF. Here the CDR3 DNA reads TGTGCCAGCAGCCAAGATCTGACCAGGGGAGCTTTCTTT.

The chain carries TRBV30 and TRBJ1-1; D is perhaps TRBD1 (6 bases). Per the germline V gene, CDR1 is GTSNPN and CDR2 is SVGIG (reference sequence). CDR3 length equals 13 residues. Trimming removed 8 bases from V and 4 bases from J, with 17 bases in between. CDR3 coding DNA: TGTGCCCGACAAGCAGGGGTTGGCACTGAAGCTTTCTTT. Translating gives CARQAGVGTEAFF.

V is TRBV6-5 and J is TRBJ1-1, with 7 nucleotides matching TRBD1. The junction had 3 bases not matched to a gene; V was cut back by 2 bases and J by 3 bases. This CDR3 region has 14 residues. CDR1 and CDR2 (germline): MNHEY, SVGAGI. The CDR3 reads CASSYTRGDTEAFF. Here the CDR3 DNA reads TGTGCCAGCAGTTACACCAGGGGGGACACTGAAGCTTTCTTT.

This clone appeared a few times. V usage is TRBV25-1 and J usage is TRBJ2-2; 8 bases are shared with TRBD1. The CDR3 covers 15 residues. Trimming removed 2 bases from V and 7 bases from J; junction bases left unmatched: 6. The germline V gene encodes CDR1 MGHDK and CDR2 SYGVNS. The CDR3 spells CASSEQGARVGELFF. In DNA form, the CDR3 reads TGTGCCAGCAGTGAACAGGGGGCACGGGTCGGGGAGCTGTTTTTT. The entire variable domain, with the rest obtained from reference TRBV25-1 and TRBJ2-2, is as follows: EADIYQTPRYLVIGTGKKITLECSQTMGHDKMYWYQQDPGMELHLIHYSYGVNSTEKGDLSSESTVSRIRTEHFPLTLESARPSHTSQYLCASSEQGARVGELFFGEGSRLTVL.

This clone has only a few counts. The V call is TRBV19, the J call TRBJ1-3, with D perhaps matching TRBD1 (6 bases). This CDR3 has 12 residues. Germline CDR1 and CDR2: LNHDA and SQIVND (reference sequence). V dropped 8 bases and J dropped 6 bases, with 11 bases sitting between them. Written as DNA, the CDR3 is TGTGCCAGTCTCAACAGGGCAAACACCATATATTTT. Its translation is CASLNRANTIYF.

The V call is TRBV30, the J call TRBJ1-4; no clear D gene. Germline assignment: CDR1 GTSNPN and CDR2 SVGIG (reference sequence). There are 15 residues in the CDR3. V lost 1 base to trimming and J lost 3 bases, with 12 bases between them. Written as DNA, the CDR3 is TGTGCCTGGAGTGCCGGGAGCCGATCTAATGAAAAACTGTTTTTT. Amino acids: CAWSAGSRSNEKLFF.

V gene TRBV5-5 combines with J gene TRBJ1-2; D perhaps matches TRBD1 (6 bases). V was clipped by 4 bases and J by 5 bases, with 12 bases between them. CDR3 length equals 13 residues. The germline gives CDR1 SGHKS, CDR2 YYEKEE (reference sequence). In DNA form, the CDR3 reads TGTGCCAGCAGCCGCGGGGGCGAATATGGCTACACCTTC. Translation: CASSRGGEYGYTF.

This clone was found a few times. The CDR3 here is CASSLKGDSNQPQHF. In DNA form, the CDR3 reads TGTGCCAGCAGCTTGAAAGGGGATAGCAATCAGCCCCAGCATTTT. The V and J genes are TRBV5-5 and TRBJ1-5; weak D call: TRBD1 (5 bases). V lost 1 base and J lost 0, with 8 bases in between. The CDR3 is made up of 15 amino acids. Germline V gene data show CDR1 as SGHKS and CDR2 as YYEKEE (reference sequence).

The chain couples TRBV28 to TRBJ1-4, with 9 bases fitting TRBD1. Germline V gene data show CDR1 as MDHEN and CDR2 as SYDVKM. The CDR3 runs to 15 residues. Trimming removed 4 bases from V and 6 bases from J; junction bases left unmatched: 6. In DNA, the CDR3 is TGTGCCAGCAGTTCTTACAGGGGGCGTTATGAAAAACTGTTTTTT. This gives the protein CASSSYRGRYEKLFF.

V gene TRBV29-1 combines with J gene TRBJ2-4; TRBD1 agrees at 10 bases. After removal of 6 bases from V and 7 bases from J, the junction contained 0 bases not matched to a gene. CDR1 and CDR2 from the germline V gene are SQVTM and ANQGSEA. The CDR3 runs to 11 residues. The CDR3 nucleotides are TGCAGCGTGGGACAGGGGAACATTCAGTACTTC. Protein sequence: CSVGQGNIQYF.

This clone was recorded once. J is TRBJ2-2 and V is TRBV5-1; D is uncertain. Germline CDR1 reads SGHRS; CDR2 reads YFSETQ. The CDR3 covers 12 residues. V was shortened by 4 bases and J by 5 bases, with 6 bases between the two germline ends. CDR3 sequence (DNA): TGCGCCAGCAGCCGAGAAACCGGGGAGCTGTTTTTT. Its translation is CASSRETGELFF.

This clone was picked up one time. V gene TRBV3-1 (or the pseudogene TRBV3-2) combines with J gene TRBJ1-6; D gene ambiguous. CDR1 is LGHDT and CDR2 is YNNKEL in the germline V gene (reference sequence). V dropped 2 bases and J dropped 12 bases, with 11 bases sitting between them. This CDR3 contains 13 residues. The CDR3 sequence is CASSQRSLGPLHF. The CDR3 DNA is TGTGCCAGCAGCCAAAGGTCCCTAGGACCCCTCCACTTT.

The chain joins TRBV24-1 to TRBJ2-5; 7 nucleotides align to TRBD1. Trimming removed 7 bases from V and 4 bases from J; junction bases left unmatched: 8. Germline lookup yields CDR1 KGHDR and CDR2 SFDVKD. This CDR3 spans 14 amino acids. The CDR3 nucleotides are TGTGCCACCAGCGACAGGGCGGATGGAGAGACCCAGTACTTC. Amino acids: CATSDRADGETQYF.

The chain uses TRBV6-2 or TRBV6-3 and TRBJ1-1; no firm D call. CDR3 length: 14 residues. CDR1 and CDR2 (germline): MNHEY, SVGEGT. Trimming removed 2 bases from V and 8 bases from J, with 15 bases in between. CDR3 loop: CASSYLAGVAEAFF. The CDR3 region has the DNA TGTGCCAGCAGTTACCTGGCAGGAGTAGCGGAAGCTTTCTTT.

This chain uses TRBV19 with TRBJ1-6; D might be TRBD1 (5 bases). The CDR3 has 15 residues. CDR1 is LNHDA, CDR2 SQIVND, per germline (reference sequence). The germline V and J ends were trimmed by 6 bases and 0 bases, with 9 bases remaining between them. DNA for the CDR3: TGTGCCAGTAGGGACGGGGGCTCCTATAATTCACCCCTCCACTTT. Translation: CASRDGGSYNSPLHF.

In this sample, this clone turned up a few times. V is TRBV19 and J is TRBJ2-6; no definite D call. Germline CDR1 LNHDA, CDR2 SQIVND (reference sequence). Trimming took off 1 base at V and 1 base at J, with 8 bases between the two ends. CDR3 size: 16 residues. The CDR3 here is CASSIVPSSGANVLTF. CDR3 nucleotide sequence: TGTGCCAGTAGTATAGTTCCGTCTTCTGGGGCCAACGTCCTGACTTTC.

The chain has TRBV7-9 and TRBJ2-2, with D unresolved. CDR3 length: 16 amino acids. Germline V gene lookup returns CDR1 SEHNR and CDR2 FQNEAQ (reference sequence). Between the trimmed V and J ends, which lost 5 bases and 3 bases, there was a span of 16 bases. CDR3 amino acids: CASSRRLQFHTGELFF. In DNA form, the CDR3 reads TGTGCCAGCAGCAGACGGTTACAGTTCCACACCGGGGAGCTGTTTTTT.